A few counts support the clone carrying this TCR beta chain. Original processing methods: How many nucleated cells were present was estimated from reference gene primer amplification. Clones were sequenced by immunoSEQ multiplex PCR, and TCRdb holds only the in-frame ones, with some missing. Clone size and V and J calls were adopted from that table, with D and trimming inferred from the DNA. The sample records some 350,000 clones, about nine tenths being singletons. Deletions cut 2 bases from V and 6 bases from J, with 14 bases between. The CDR3 has 14 amino acids. CDR1 is WNHNN, CDR2 SYGVQD, per germline (reference sequence). One Seattle source followed patients from active infection through their disease course. The data derive from a study of blood T cell repertoires in COVID-19. Overall study context: Sites in the United States, Italy and Spain provided acute and convalescent COVID-19 samples.

The TCR sequence derives from a woman aged 70-85 years with COVID-19, enrolled during active disease. The sequencing input was peripheral blood. This chain joins TRBV10-1 and TRBJ2-7; possibly TRBD1 for D (5 bases). CDR3 residues: CASSEGRVTGEQYF. The CDR3 coding sequence is TGCGCCAGCAGTGAGGGCAGGGTAACAGGCGAGCAGTACTTC.